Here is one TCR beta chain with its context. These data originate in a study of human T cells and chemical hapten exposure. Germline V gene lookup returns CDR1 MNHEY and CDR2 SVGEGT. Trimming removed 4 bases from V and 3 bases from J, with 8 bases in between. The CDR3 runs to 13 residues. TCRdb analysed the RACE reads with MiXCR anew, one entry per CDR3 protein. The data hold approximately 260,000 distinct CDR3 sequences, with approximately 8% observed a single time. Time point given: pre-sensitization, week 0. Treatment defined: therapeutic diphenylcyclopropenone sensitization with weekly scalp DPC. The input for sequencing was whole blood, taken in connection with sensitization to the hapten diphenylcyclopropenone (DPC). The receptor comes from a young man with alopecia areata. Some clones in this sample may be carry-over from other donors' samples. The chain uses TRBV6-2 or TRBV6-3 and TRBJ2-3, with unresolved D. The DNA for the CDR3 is TGTGCCAGCAGTTCCCAAAGGACAGATACGCAGTATTTT. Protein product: CASSSQRTDTQYF.